These 12 T cell receptor beta chains came from one sample sequenced in a study of CD8 T cells in ankylosing spondylitis. MiXCR, run by TCRdb on the 5' RACE reads, gives a single entry per CDR3 protein. This sample yields under 950,000 distinct CDR3 sequences, of which 15% to 20% are seen a single time; around 19% belongs to the top ten. No cognate antigen is known for these TCRs. The study, taken as a whole, reports: Seemingly distinctive of ankylosing spondylitis blood was a TCR beta motif formed by eight highly homologous variants.

Material: blood, either unsorted or a sorted T cell fraction (not recorded which). Every receptor here comes from a male donor with ankylosing spondylitis.

The gene calls are TRBV5-1 and TRBJ1-2; weak D call: TRBD1 (5 bases). V lost 4 bases and J lost 3, with 13 bases in between. The CDR3 sequence is 14 residues long. Germline assignment: CDR1 SGHRS and CDR2 YFSETQ. CDR3 in amino acids: CASSNQPGDYGYTF. DNA for the CDR3: TGCGCCAGCAGCAATCAACCGGGGGACTATGGCTACACCTTC. The variable domain in full, completed from reference TRBV5-1 and TRBJ1-2, reads KAGVTQTPRYLIKTRGQQVTLSCSPISGHRSVSWYQQTPGQGLQFLFEYFSETQRNKGNFPGRFSGRQFSNSRSEMNVSTLELGDSALYLCASSNQPGDYGYTFGSGTRLTVV.

This clonotype was seen more than once but under ten times. The rearrangement uses TRBV6-5 and TRBJ1-1; D remains ambiguous. This CDR3 contains 13 residues. The V and J ends lost 0 bases and 3 bases respectively, with 5 bases between them. Germline CDR1 MNHEY, CDR2 SVGAGI. The CDR3 region has the DNA TGTGCCAGCAGTTACTCGATTCACACTGAAGCTTTCTTT. Amino acid sequence: CASSYSIHTEAFF.

The chain joins TRBV27 to TRBJ2-7, with D perhaps given as TRBD1 or TRBD2 (5 bases each). CDR1 and CDR2 (germline): MNHEY, SMNVEV (reference sequence). The CDR3 is made up of 14 amino acids. V lost 5 bases to trimming and J lost 4 bases, with 15 bases between them. The CDR3 is CASSQGQTTYEQYF. The CDR3 DNA sequence: TGTGCCAGCAGTCAGGGCCAGACTACGTACGAGCAGTACTTC.

The J gene is TRBJ2-7, the V gene TRBV20-1; D may be TRBD1 or TRBD2 (5 bases each). This CDR3 comprises 17 residues. The V end lost 6 bases, the J end lost 0 bases, and 24 bases lay between the germline ends. The germline V gene has CDR1 DFQATT and CDR2 SNEGSKA (reference sequence). The CDR3 region is CSAEGSGISLSSYEQYF. CDR3 nucleotide sequence: TGCAGTGCCGAGGGGTCGGGGATTAGCCTTAGCTCCTACGAGCAGTACTTC.

The chain joins TRBV20-1 to TRBJ1-1; the D is unclear. The germline CDR1 and CDR2 sequences are DFQATT and SNEGSKA (reference sequence). Trimming stripped 5 bases from V and 4 bases from J, with 14 bases between. The CDR3 runs 13 residues. CDR3 nucleotide sequence: TGCAGTGCTCCTTTGACTGGTGGCACTGAAGCTTTCTTT. It specifies CSAPLTGGTEAFF.

This clonotype was observed a handful of times. This sequence joins TRBV10-3 and TRBJ2-7; 7 bases map to TRBD1. CDR1 is ENHRY, CDR2 SYGVKD, per germline. The ends lost 3 bases at V and 1 base at J; junction bases unmatched: 6. This CDR3 region has 15 residues. The CDR3 DNA is TGTGCCATCAGTGACCCGGGACAGCAATCCTACGAGCAGTACTTC. This gives the protein CAISDPGQQSYEQYF.

Only a few counts were recorded for this clonotype. The rearrangement links TRBV9 to TRBJ2-6, with D possibly TRBD2 on 5 matching bases. The ends were cut back, 3 bases at V and 2 bases at J, with 9 bases in the middle. Looked up from germline, CDR1 is SGDLS and CDR2 is YYNGEE. The length of the CDR3 is 15 residues. CDR3 nucleotide sequence: TGTGCCAGCAGCGCCTTCGGGGCTGGGGCCAACGTCCTGACTTTC. Its protein product is CASSAFGAGANVLTF. The variable domain in full, with the rest retrieved from reference TRBV9 and TRBJ2-6, is DSGVTQTPKHLITATGQRVTLRCSPRSGDLSVYWYQQSLDQGLQFLIQYYNGEERAKGNILERFSAQQFPDLHSELNLSSLELGDSALYFCASSAFGAGANVLTFGAGSRLTVL.

This clonotype was detected only a few times. The chain couples TRBV5-1 to TRBJ2-7; possibly TRBD1 for D (6 bases). The CDR3 runs to 16 residues. Trimming left V 0 bases short and J 0 bases short, with 13 bases between. Germline CDR1 SGHRS, CDR2 YFSETQ. CDR3 amino acids: CASSLAVRGASYEQYF. Written as DNA, the CDR3 is TGCGCCAGCAGCTTGGCGGTCAGGGGAGCCTCCTACGAGCAGTACTTC.

The chain links TRBV6-2 or TRBV6-3 to TRBJ2-1, with 10 bases fitting TRBD1. This CDR3 region has 13 residues. From germline, CDR1 is MNHEY and CDR2 SVGEGT. With V trimmed by 6 bases and J by 16 bases, 12 bases remained unmatched. CDR3 nucleotides: TGTGCCAGCAGCCCGTCCCGGGACAGGGGCGGTTTCTTC. Its translation is CASSPSRDRGGFF.

The chain recombines TRBV7-7 with TRBJ2-5; TRBD2 aligns across 9 bases. The germline V gene has CDR1 SSHAT and CDR2 FNYEAQ (reference sequence). The CDR3 is 16 residues long. The J segment lost 4 bases and the V segment lost 0 bases, leaving 6 bases of the junction unmatched. The CDR3: CASSLAQTSGLETQYF. Here the CDR3 DNA reads TGTGCCAGCAGCTTAGCGCAGACTAGCGGATTAGAGACCCAGTACTTC.

The CDR3: CASSSYPGRGNTEAFF. CDR3 coding DNA: TGTGCCAGCAGTTCCTACCCCGGACGGGGAAACACTGAAGCTTTCTTT. This chain connects TRBV27 to TRBJ1-1; D is uncertain. This CDR3 is 16 amino acids long. V lost 4 bases to trimming and J lost 2 bases, with 17 bases between them. The V gene's germline CDR1 is MNHEY and CDR2 SMNVEV (reference sequence).

The chain uses TRBV15 and TRBJ2-2; possibly TRBD2 for D (6 bases). V lost 0 bases and J 6 bases, leaving 14 bases between the germline ends. This CDR3 has 16 amino acids. Germline V lookup: CDR1 LNHNV, CDR2 YYDKDF (reference sequence). CDR3 bases: TGTGCCACCAGCAGAGATGGGGGGTTTAAGGCCGGGGAGCTGTTTTTT. Residues: CATSRDGGFKAGELFF.